This T cell receptor (beta chain) appears in the sequencing data of a study of cytomegalovirus exposure and HLA in healthy donors. V lost 4 bases to trimming and J lost 7 bases; unmatched junction nucleotides: 12. The V gene's germline CDR1 is LNHNV and CDR2 YYDKDF (reference sequence). The CDR3 spans 16 residues. This PCR relied on a set of 60 Vbeta primers and 13 Jbeta primers. Sequencing used immunoSEQ multiplex PCR; TCRdb keeps in-frame clones, though not all of them. The table lists 110,000 or so clones, 80% to 85% of them singletons. In this sample, this clone turned up a few times. The sequence was obtained from a woman between 25 and 40 years old in good health and CMV-seronegative. Source material: PBMCs. V usage is TRBV15 and J usage is TRBJ2-2, with TRBD2 matching 7 bases. The CDR3 DNA follows: TGTGCCACCAGCATCCCGGGGGGATCAGACGGCGGGGAGCTGTTTTTT. Protein sequence: CATSIPGGSDGGELFF.